A few counts support the clone carrying this T cell receptor (beta chain). The data were obtained in a study of blood T cell repertoires in COVID-19. In the study overall: The cDNA or gDNA used as material had been derived from T cells, B-cell-depleted T cells, or PBMCs.

This table comes from immunoSEQ multiplex PCR, and its TCRdb copy is limited to in-frame clones, with some not included. The sample shows 70,000 or so clones, roughly 80% of them seen only once. The sample was peripheral blood. The sequence was obtained from a man aged 55-75 years with acute or convalescent COVID-19.

CDR3: CASSATGDQPQHF. DNA for the CDR3: TGTGCCAGCTCAGCAACAGGAGATCAGCCCCAGCATTTT. The V and J genes are TRBV18 and TRBJ1-5, with a possible D match to TRBD1 (5 bases). The CDR3 sequence is 13 residues long. With 5 bases removed from V and 5 bases from J, the gap between germline ends came to 10 bases. CDR1 KGHSH and CDR2 LQKENI come from the germline V gene.